This TCR beta chain is drawn from a study of shared clonotypes between healthy human individuals. V was trimmed by 6 bases and J by 0 bases, leaving 9 bases between them. Looked up from germline, CDR1 is LNHDA and CDR2 is SQIVND (reference sequence). The CDR3 runs to 14 residues. Per sorted-subset replicate PCR, input was roughly 200 ng DNA, representing roughly 28,000 T cell genomes. Assay: immunoSEQ multiplex PCR; the TCRdb copy retains only in-frame clones and omits some. Among about 2.2 million clones, just under 95% were seen once, and the ten largest hold about 1.7%. CD45RO-negative cells were positively selected for CCR7, leaving out terminally differentiated effector memory CD45RA+ cells. For this clone: At the DNA level, this CDR3 is encoded by other sequences in the same sample as well.

The source is a man aged 18 to 29 in good health. Some clones in this sample may be carry-over from other donors' samples. Source material: naive CD8+ T cells from PBMCs. The genes are TRBV19 and TRBJ1-5; D gene uncertain. The DNA for the CDR3 is TGTGCCAGTAGGGGAAGAGGTAGCAATCAGCCCCAGCATTTT. It yields the protein CASRGRGSNQPQHF.